This TCR beta chain derives from a study of cytomegalovirus exposure and HLA in healthy donors. The V end lost 0 bases, the J end lost 4 bases, and 11 bases lay between the germline ends. Germline V gene sequence: CDR1 SGHRS, CDR2 YFSETQ. This CDR3 contains 15 residues. The PCR made use of 60 Vbeta and 13 Jbeta primers. Assay: immunoSEQ multiplex PCR; the TCRdb copy retains only in-frame clones and omits some. The table lists about 88,000 clones, roughly 84% of them singletons. This TCR came from a man under 40 in good health and CMV-seronegative. Sequenced material: PBMCs. The chain combines TRBV5-1 with TRBJ1-3; the D is unclear. The CDR3 coding sequence is TGCGCCAGCAGCTTGGCCCAGGCTCGGGGAAACACCATATATTTT. It codes for CASSLAQARGNTIYF.